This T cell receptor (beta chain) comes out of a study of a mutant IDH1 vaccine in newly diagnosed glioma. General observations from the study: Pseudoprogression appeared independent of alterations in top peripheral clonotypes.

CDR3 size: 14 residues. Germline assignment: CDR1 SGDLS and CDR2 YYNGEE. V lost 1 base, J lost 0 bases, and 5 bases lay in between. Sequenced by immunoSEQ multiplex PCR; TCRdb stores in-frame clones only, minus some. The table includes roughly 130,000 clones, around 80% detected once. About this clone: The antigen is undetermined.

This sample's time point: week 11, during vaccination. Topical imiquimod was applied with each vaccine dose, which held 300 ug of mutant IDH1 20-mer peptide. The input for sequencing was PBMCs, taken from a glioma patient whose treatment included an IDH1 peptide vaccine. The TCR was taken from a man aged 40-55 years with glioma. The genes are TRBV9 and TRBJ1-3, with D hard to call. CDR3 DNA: TGTGCCAGCAGCGTATCTCTCTCTGGAAACACCATATATTTT. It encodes CASSVSLSGNTIYF.